This T cell receptor beta chain was found in a study of blood T cell repertoires in COVID-19. Looking at the study overall: COVID-19 samples, acute and convalescent, were from the United States, Italy and Spain.

Study processing details: How many nucleated cells were present was estimated from reference gene primer amplification. Sequencing was performed with immunoSEQ multiplex PCR; in TCRdb, only in-frame clones are kept and a portion is missing. V, J and clone size are taken as reported in that table, and D and trimming were inferred from the DNA itself. The data show 150,000 to 200,000 clones, roughly 86% seen once. Germline values: CDR1 MGHRA, CDR2 YSYEKL. This CDR3 region has 17 residues. The V segment lost 4 bases and the J segment 0 bases; nucleotides outside the gene matches: 8. Before being deemed recovered, Cohort 3 donors had two negative PCRs, clearance, or symptom resolution.

The TCR was taken from a woman in her twenties or thirties who had recovered from COVID-19. V usage is TRBV4-1 and J usage is TRBJ1-4, with 7 bases fitting TRBD1. Sequences were obtained from PBMCs or T cells enriched from blood (not recorded which). DNA of the CDR3: TGCGCCAGCAGCCTTAGACACAGGGGATCAACTAATGAAAAACTGTTTTTT. Protein product: CASSLRHRGSTNEKLFF.